This T cell receptor beta chain was captured in a study of STAT3 mutations in large granular lymphocyte leukemia. Whole-study context: Over half of T-LGLL patients had one or more immunosuppressive regimens. Overall study findings and caveats: Some patients had dominant TCR clones larger than their STAT3 mutant burden. Variable sampling intervals and differing treatment regimens complicated linking therapy response to TCR clonal burden changes. Every T-LGLL patient had at least one immunodominant TCRbeta clonotype.

A remark on this clone: Its antigen remains unknown.

The CDR3 sequence is 11 residues long. Between the trimmed V and J ends, which lost 5 bases and 4 bases, there was a span of 8 bases. CDR1 and CDR2 (germline): GTSNPN, SVGIG (reference sequence). Sequencing was performed with immunoSEQ multiplex PCR; in TCRdb, only in-frame clones are kept and a portion is missing. Among thousands of clones listed, just under 35% were seen once. What was sequenced was peripheral blood mononuclear cells. J is TRBJ1-2 and V is TRBV30; D may be TRBD1 (5 bases). The sequence derives from a woman between 40 and 50 years old with T-cell large granular lymphocyte leukemia. Some clones in this sample may be carry-over from other donors' samples. As DNA, the CDR3 is TGTGCCTGGGGGGGTGTCTATGGCTACACCTTC. Translating it yields CAWGGVYGYTF.